These 8 T cell receptor beta chains came from one sample sequenced in a study of early T cells in non-severe SARS-CoV-2 infection (dated by TCRdb to 2020 to 2022). Receptor libraries were prepared by 5' RACE. The sequencing machine was a NextSeq 500. The public reads were reanalyzed by TCRdb: fastp trimming at Q25, MiXCR alignment, in-frame beta chains only. When rows share a CDR3 protein, they turn into one entry using the most common DNA and genes. This sample lists about 31,000 distinct CDR3 sequences; about 5.7% were detected once. The ten largest clones take up approximately 6.1% of the sample. Input material: whole blood. These TCRs come from an adult who was a healthcare worker with PCR-confirmed SARS-CoV-2 infection or an uninfected control (not recorded which).

This clonotype was seen at least ten times. The V gene is TRBV28, the J gene TRBJ2-5, with D perhaps matching TRBD2 (5 bases). CDR3 size: 11 residues. V was cut by 6 bases and J by 9 bases, with 11 bases left in between. CDR1 MDHEN and CDR2 SYDVKM come from the germline V gene. CDR3 nucleotide sequence: TGTGCCAGCAGCAGCATGCGGGCCCAGTACTTC. Translated, it gives CASSSMRAQYF.

This clonotype was picked up many times. The chain recombines TRBV14 with TRBJ2-3, with TRBD2 as a possible D gene (6 bases). This CDR3 is 18 amino acids long. CDR1 and CDR2 (germline): SGHDN, FVKESK. V was cut by 0 bases and J by 7 bases, with 23 bases left in between. The CDR3 sequence: CASSQDAWERGGVNTQYF. Written as DNA, the CDR3 is TGTGCCAGCAGCCAAGACGCCTGGGAGAGAGGAGGGGTAAATACGCAGTATTTT. The full variable domain, its missing parts supplied by reference TRBV14 and TRBJ2-3, is EAGVTQFPSHSVIEKGQTVTLRCDPISGHDNLYWYRRVMGKEIKFLLHFVKESKQDESGMPNNRFLAERTGGTYSTLKVQPAELEDSGVYFCASSQDAWERGGVNTQYFGPGTRLTVL.

By frequency in the sample, this clonotype is medium-sized (0.01 to 0.1%). V gene TRBV15 combines with J gene TRBJ2-5; D not certain. CDR3 size: 14 residues. Trimming took off 0 bases at V and 9 bases at J, with 14 bases between the two ends. Germline-derived CDR1 and CDR2 are LNHNV and YYDKDF (reference sequence). DNA for the CDR3: TGTGCCACCAGCAGAGATCGGGCAGTCCGGGCCCAGTACTTC. Protein: CATSRDRAVRAQYF.

This clonotype was observed a handful of times. This rearrangement joins TRBV12-3 or TRBV12-4 to TRBJ1-5; D is uncertain. V lost 3 bases and J lost 4, with 7 bases in between. The CDR3 is made up of 13 amino acids. CDR3 residues: CASSFSGNQPQHF. CDR3 bases: TGTGCCAGCAGTTTCTCGGGGAATCAGCCCCAGCATTTT.

This clonotype has only a few counts. The chain links TRBV5-5 to TRBJ2-5, with 8 bases matching TRBD1. Germline lookup yields CDR1 SGHKS and CDR2 YYEKEE (reference sequence). The CDR3 contains 16 residues. V trimming: 3 bases; J trimming: 7 bases; junction bases outside the gene matches: 14. CDR3 sequence (DNA): TGTGCCAGCAGCTCAAAGGCCGGCACAGGGGGGTTGACCCAGTACTTC. Amino acids: CASSSKAGTGGLTQYF.

The V call is TRBV5-1, the J call TRBJ2-1; D possibly corresponds to TRBD2 (5 bases). Trimming pared 6 bases from V and 5 bases from J, leaving 15 bases between. Looked up from germline, CDR1 is SGHRS and CDR2 is YFSETQ. The CDR3 sequence is 14 residues long. The CDR3: CASTRDTVNNEQFF. CDR3 sequence (DNA): TGCGCCAGCACGAGGGATACCGTCAACAATGAGCAGTTCTTC.

In this sample, this clonotype turned up many times. J is TRBJ1-4 and V is TRBV9, with D possibly being TRBD1 (5 bases). The germline V gene encodes CDR1 SGDLS and CDR2 YYNGEE. The CDR3 covers 15 residues. The V and J ends lost 3 bases and 0 bases respectively, with 9 bases between them. CDR3 in DNA: TGTGCCAGCAGCGCAGGGCCCACAACTAATGAAAAACTGTTTTTT. The encoded protein is CASSAGPTTNEKLFF.

This clonotype was observed at least ten times. The chain uses TRBV24-1 and TRBJ2-2; D call uncertain. V lost 0 bases and J lost 1, with 5 bases in between. CDR1 is KGHDR, CDR2 SFDVKD, per germline. The CDR3 length is 15 residues. CDR3 sequence: CATSDLGQNTGELFF. The CDR3 coding sequence is TGTGCCACCAGTGATTTGGGGCAGAACACCGGGGAGCTGTTTTTT.